The TCR beta chain under discussion was sequenced for a study of CD8 T cells in ankylosing spondylitis. This CDR3 comprises 13 residues. Trimming left V 3 bases short and J 0 bases short, with 8 bases between. Germline CDR1 and CDR2: DFQATT and SNEGSKA (reference sequence). Study-level findings and limits: With a CD8+ phenotype, disease-linked clones were relatively rare in peripheral blood. Blood of patients with ankylosing spondylitis appeared to be characterized by a TCR beta motif of several highly homologous variants.

MiXCR, applied by TCRdb to the 5' RACE reads, yields one record per CDR3 protein. The sample records hundreds of thousands of distinct CDR3 sequences, 12% being singletons. In its sample, this clonotype was seen a few times. Its antigen remains unknown. The chain couples TRBV20-1 to TRBJ1-1; D call uncertain. This receptor was obtained from a male donor with ankylosing spondylitis. The source material was blood, either unsorted or a sorted T cell fraction (not recorded which). This CDR3 is CSASLAMNTEAFF. DNA of the CDR3: TGCAGTGCTAGTCTGGCCATGAACACTGAAGCTTTCTTT.